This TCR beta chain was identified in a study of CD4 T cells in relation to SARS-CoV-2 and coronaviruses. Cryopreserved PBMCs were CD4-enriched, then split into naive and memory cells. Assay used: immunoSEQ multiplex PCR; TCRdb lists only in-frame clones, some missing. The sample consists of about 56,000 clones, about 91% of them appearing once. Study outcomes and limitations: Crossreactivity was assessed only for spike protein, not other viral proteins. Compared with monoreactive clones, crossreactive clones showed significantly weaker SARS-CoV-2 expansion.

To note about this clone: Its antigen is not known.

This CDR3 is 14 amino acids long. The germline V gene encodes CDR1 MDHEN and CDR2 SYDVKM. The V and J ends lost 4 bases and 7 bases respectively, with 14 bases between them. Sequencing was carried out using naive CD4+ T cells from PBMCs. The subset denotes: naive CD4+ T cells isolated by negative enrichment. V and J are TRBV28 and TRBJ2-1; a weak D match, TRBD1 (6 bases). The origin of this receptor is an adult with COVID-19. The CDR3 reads CASSSPLGGNEQFF. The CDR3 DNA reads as TGTGCCAGCAGTTCCCCCTTAGGGGGAAATGAGCAGTTCTTC.